Below, one T cell receptor (beta chain) is given with its context. Germline CDR1 reads MNHEY; CDR2 reads SVGAGI. V lost 6 bases to trimming and J lost 7 bases; unmatched junction nucleotides: 5. The CDR3 sequence is 14 residues long. The entry originates in a study of blood T cell repertoires in COVID-19. Study background: T cells, B-cell-depleted T cells, or PBMCs supplied cDNA or gDNA.

Data came from immunoSEQ multiplex PCR; TCRdb stores just in-frame clones and leaves some out. Among some 240,000 clones listed, 80% were seen once. V gene TRBV6-5 combines with J gene TRBJ1-5; TRBD1 aligns across 11 bases. This TCR was recovered from a human donor in a cohort sampled during active COVID-19. Sequenced material: peripheral blood. CDR3 sequence: CASSLGQGEQPQHF. Written as DNA, the CDR3 is TGTGCCAGCAGCCTGGGACAGGGGGAGCAGCCCCAGCATTTT.